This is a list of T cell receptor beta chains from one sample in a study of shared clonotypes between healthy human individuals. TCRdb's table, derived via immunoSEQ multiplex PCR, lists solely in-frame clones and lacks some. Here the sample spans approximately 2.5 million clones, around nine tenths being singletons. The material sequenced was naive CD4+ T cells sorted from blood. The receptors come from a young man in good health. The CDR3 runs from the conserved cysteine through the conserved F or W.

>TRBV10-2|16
CASSDGWGERNTEAFF
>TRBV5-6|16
CASSLAGRALYNEQFF
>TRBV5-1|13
CASSPVLGDGYTF
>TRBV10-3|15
CAISESQLTNEKLFF
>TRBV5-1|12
CASRLTADEQYF
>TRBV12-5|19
CASGFARLGRERRDYEQYF
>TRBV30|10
CAATGTEAFF
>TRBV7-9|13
CASSFGQAYEQYF
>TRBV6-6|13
CASTGGQGLFWYF
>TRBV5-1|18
CASSPSLAGTAGGNTIYF
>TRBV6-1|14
CASSEALRGDEQYF
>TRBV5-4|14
CASSLAQGAYGYTF
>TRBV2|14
CASSAGGTAYGYTF
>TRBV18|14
CASSSGAGNSPLHF
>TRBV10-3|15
CAIRTGTGSAGELFF
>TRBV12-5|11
CASGLEGYYTF
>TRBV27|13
CATSSATNEKLFF
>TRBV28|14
CASSVLAGEETQYF
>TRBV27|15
CASSFQGSINSPLHF
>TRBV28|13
CASSTLSNQPQHF
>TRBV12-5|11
CASGVTSGAFF
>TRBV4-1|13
CASSQLGGGLAFF
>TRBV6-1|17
CASSEIPGGGAGETQYF
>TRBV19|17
CASSGDRGTYSNQPQHF
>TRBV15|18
CATSRDWGESSGANVLTF